This T cell receptor beta chain was sequenced for a study of identifying expanded T cells in peripheral blood. This clone has a single count. Its antigen remains unidentified. Healthy donors had no documented immune events, such as infections, while sampled. Deletions cut 7 bases from V and 4 bases from J, with 14 bases between. Germline CDR1 and CDR2: ENHRY and SYGVKD. The CDR3 contains 14 residues. Study findings and constraints: Over about two and four weeks, about 15 and 19 clones changed, versus 1.2 between replicates. Two-week clone count variance significantly increased as total template count grew.

Profiling relied on immunoSEQ multiplex PCR, and the TCRdb table lists in-frame clones only, not all of them. The repertoire holds around 130,000 clones, 75% to 90% seen once, with approximately 8% in the top ten. The chain has TRBV10-3 and TRBJ1-3; TRBD1 is a possible D gene (5 bases). The origin of this receptor is a person aged 18 to 69 in good health. Sequenced material: blood. DNA of the CDR3: TGTGCCATCACCCCCAGAGGGGACGGAAACACCATATATTTT. This sequence encodes CAITPRGDGNTIYF.